This entry is about one T cell receptor beta chain. Antigen unknown. Profiling relied on immunoSEQ multiplex PCR, and the TCRdb table lists in-frame clones only, not all of them. The sample yields 34,000 or so clones, 81% seen once. This record comes from a study of OX40 agonist ivuxolimab in advanced cancers. Study findings and constraints: Some nonresponders also had low normalized T-cell clonal expansion.

Patients who had autoimmune disease history or got systemic immunosuppression were left out. Germline assignment: CDR1 MRHNA and CDR2 SNTAGT. CDR3 length: 12 amino acids. The chain joins TRBV6-4 to TRBJ1-5, with D unclear. This sequence originates from an adult with an advanced solid tumor such as melanoma, head and neck, liver or kidney cancer. This material consisted of CD4+ or CD8+ T cells sorted from blood, taken in a trial of the OX40 agonist ivuxolimab. The chain's CDR3 is CAAGRSYQPQHF. CDR3 coding DNA: TGTGCGGCGGGGAGGTCATACCAGCCCCAGCATTTT.